This TCR beta chain was documented in a study of CD8+ T cells in alopecia areata. On the study more broadly: Tofacitinib dosing lasted 6 to 18 months, which was then followed by 6 months off drug. General study findings and limits: Baseline CD8+ expansion's link to response remains uncertain, as there was one nonresponder. Administration of tofacitinib significantly diminished scalp clonality and expanded CD8+ clones within the top 100.

This clone was seen only a few times. Its antigen is not known. Treatment here: oral pan-JAK inhibitor, 5-10 mg twice daily. Peripheral blood samples and lesional scalp punch biopsies were obtained from alopecia areata patients. This CDR3 comprises 14 residues. Germline assignment: CDR1 LGHNA and CDR2 YNFKEQ. V lost 1 base to trimming and J lost 5 bases, with 12 bases between them. RNA was isolated and reverse transcribed to cDNA, the sequencing template. The data were produced by immunoSEQ multiplex PCR, yet TCRdb's version contains in-frame clones alone and is incomplete. The sample carries a few hundred thousand clones, approximately 38% recorded once.

This TCR derives from a human donor with alopecia areata. The sample was CD4+ T cells sorted from blood, taken between weeks 30 and 35, from a patient treated with tofacitinib. This chain links TRBV4-2 with TRBJ2-7, with D unresolved. The CDR3 DNA reads TGTGCCAGCAGCCAAGTAGTAGGGAACCACGAGCAGTACTTC. This encodes CASSQVVGNHEQYF.